Below are 20 T cell receptor beta chains sequenced from a single sample in a study of post-analysis software for immune sequencing data. Broader study findings: TRBV5-6, TRBV5-1 and TRBV20-1 were among roughly 5 TRBV segments more frequent in patients than controls.

These receptors' antigens are unknown. Unique-molecular-identifier-tagged TCR beta cDNA libraries were used. TCRdb fed the PCR reads into MiXCR, producing one record per CDR3 protein. In the table there are about 810,000 distinct CDR3 sequences, about 50% of which are singletons. The source material was blood. Receptors were obtained from a girl between 10 and 17 years old with multiple sclerosis.

The rearrangement uses TRBV5-1 and TRBJ2-1, with D possibly being TRBD2 (5 bases). CDR1 and CDR2 (germline): SGHRS, YFSETQ. Trimming removed 5 bases at V and 4 bases at J, with 10 bases between. The CDR3 spans 13 residues. The CDR3 nucleotides read TGCGCCAGCAGGAGGGTCACTTACAATGAGCAGTTCTTC. Protein: CASRRVTYNEQFF.

J is TRBJ1-1 and V is TRBV6-5; D might be TRBD1 (5 bases). The CDR3 spans 13 residues. Trimming pared 6 bases from V and 3 bases from J, leaving 11 bases between. CDR1 is MNHEY and CDR2 is SVGAGI in the germline V gene. The CDR3 DNA sequence: TGTGCCAGCAGCTGGTGGGGGTACACTGAAGCTTTCTTT. Encoded protein: CASSWWGYTEAFF.

This clonotype was observed a few times. This sequence joins TRBV29-1 and TRBJ2-5; possibly TRBD1 for D (7 bases). Trimming shortened V by 6 bases and J by 11 bases, and 22 bases separated the two germline ends. CDR1 and CDR2 (germline): SQVTM, ANQGSEA. The CDR3 totals 13 residues. The CDR3 here is CSVEGAYSGEQYF. The CDR3, as DNA: TGCAGCGTGGAGGGGGCGTACTCAGGGGAGCAGTACTTC. Full variable domain (missing parts from reference TRBV29-1 and TRBJ2-5): SAVISQKPSRDICQRGTSLTIQCQVDSQVTMMFWYRQQPGQSLTLIATANQGSEATYESGFVIDKFPISRPNLTFSTLTVSNMSPEDSSIYLCSVEGAYSGEQYFGPGTRLLVL.

This clonotype was recorded only once. One base away lies a much larger clone, so this may be a sequencing read error. The chain links TRBV7-8 to TRBJ2-1, with no clear D. V lost 0 bases, J lost 3 bases, and 6 bases lay in between. The V gene's germline CDR1 is SGHVS and CDR2 FQNEAQ. CDR3 length: 14 residues. Here the CDR3 reads CASSLALDYNEQFF. The CDR3 DNA sequence: TGTGCCAGCAGCTTAGCGCTAGACTACAATGAGCAGTTCTTC.

The chain couples TRBV20-1 to TRBJ2-1; D is unclear. The CDR3 is made up of 13 amino acids. V was cut by 3 bases and J by 0 bases, with 6 bases left in between. Germline V gene data show CDR1 as DFQATT and CDR2 as SNEGSKA (reference sequence). CDR3 amino acids: CSASLVSYNEQFF. The CDR3 DNA sequence: TGCAGTGCTAGTCTGGTCTCCTACAATGAGCAGTTCTTC.

The J gene is TRBJ2-3, the V gene TRBV20-1; D could derive from TRBD1 or TRBD2 (5 bases each). Germline CDR1 and CDR2: DFQATT and SNEGSKA (reference sequence). V lost 8 bases, J lost 0 bases, and 15 bases lay in between. This CDR3 has 14 amino acids. The CDR3 spells CSRGPLASTDTQYF. The CDR3 DNA reads as TGCAGTCGGGGCCCCCTGGCGAGCACAGATACGCAGTATTTT.

This chain links TRBV6-5 with TRBJ1-6, with 7 bases that match TRBD1. The length of the CDR3 is 15 residues. CDR1 and CDR2 from the germline V gene are MNHEY and SVGAGI. With V trimmed by 6 bases and J by 8 bases, 10 bases remained unmatched. In nucleotides, the CDR3 is TGTGCCAGCAGGTCTGGGACAGATCTCTATTCACCCCTCCACTTT. Encoded protein: CASRSGTDLYSPLHF.

This chain links TRBV6-6 with TRBJ2-7, with 7 bases that match TRBD2. The CDR3 runs to 16 residues. Germline CDR1 and CDR2: MNHNY and SVGAGI (reference sequence). The V gene end was trimmed by 2 bases and the J gene end by 0 bases; junction bases not matched to a gene: 7. The CDR3 here is CASSYTGGGSSYEQYF. DNA of the CDR3: TGTGCCAGCAGTTACACTGGGGGAGGGAGCTCCTACGAGCAGTACTTC.

V usage is TRBV5-5 and J usage is TRBJ2-7; D uncertain. V lost 5 bases to trimming and J lost 3 bases, with 9 bases between them. This CDR3 is built from 12 residues. Germline values: CDR1 SGHKS, CDR2 YYEKEE (reference sequence). The CDR3 loop reads CASRVNSYEQYF. The CDR3 DNA reads as TGTGCCAGCAGGGTTAACAGCTACGAGCAGTACTTC. The full variable domain, in which reference TRBV5-5 and TRBJ2-7 provide the parts outside the CDR3, is DAGVTQSPTHLIKTRGQQVTLRCSPISGHKSVSWYQQVLGQGPQFIFQYYEKEERGRGNFPDRFSARQFPNYSSELNVNALLLGDSALYLCASRVNSYEQYFGPGTRLTVT.

J is TRBJ2-3 and V is TRBV20-1, with D possibly being TRBD2 (6 bases). This CDR3 is built from 16 residues. Trimming pared 6 bases from V and 6 bases from J, leaving 25 bases between. Germline-derived CDR1 and CDR2 are DFQATT and SNEGSKA (reference sequence). CDR3 nucleotides: TGCAGTGCGATTACTCCCCTAGGAGGGGCCGGGGATACGCAGTATTTT. Translating gives CSAITPLGGAGDTQYF.

The chain has TRBV25-1 and TRBJ2-1, with unresolved D. V lost 2 bases and J lost 7, with 9 bases in between. In germline, CDR1 is MGHDK, CDR2 SYGVNS. CDR3 length equals 13 residues. In nucleotides, the CDR3 is TGTGCCAGCAGTGAACCAGGTCTTAATGAGCAGTTCTTC. This translates into CASSEPGLNEQFF.

This clonotype was seen just once. The chain has TRBV20-1 and TRBJ2-1; D may be TRBD2 (6 bases). V lost 5 bases and J lost 2, with 13 bases in between. The V gene's germline CDR1 is DFQATT and CDR2 SNEGSKA (reference sequence). The CDR3 consists of 14 residues. Here the CDR3 DNA reads TGCAGTGCTCAGGACGGGGGAACCTACAATGAGCAGTTCTTC. It specifies CSAQDGGTYNEQFF.

The chain links TRBV12-3 or TRBV12-4 to TRBJ2-5; no reliable D call. Trimming took 3 bases from V and 1 from J, leaving 9 bases between them. The CDR3 spans 14 residues. The CDR3 spells CASSLPGPQETQYF. Written as DNA, the CDR3 is TGTGCCAGCAGTTTGCCGGGCCCCCAAGAGACCCAGTACTTC.

The rearrangement joins TRBV7-3 to TRBJ2-3; D is uncertain. V lost 3 bases, J lost 0 bases, and 7 bases lay in between. Germline V gene data show CDR1 as SGHTA and CDR2 as FQGTGA. The CDR3 consists of 14 residues. The CDR3 loop reads CASSLSQSTDTQYF. For the CDR3, the DNA is TGTGCCAGCAGCTTGAGTCAAAGCACAGATACGCAGTATTTT.

J is TRBJ2-5 and V is TRBV2, with 13 bases matching TRBD2. Germline CDR1 is SNHLY and CDR2 is FYNNEI. This CDR3 spans 15 amino acids. With V trimmed by 6 bases and J by 11 bases, 12 bases remained unmatched. In DNA, the CDR3 is TGTGCCAGCAGGAAAGGACTAGCGGGAGTGGTAGAGCAGTACTTC. This codes for CASRKGLAGVVEQYF. Together with reference TRBV2 and TRBJ2-5, the CDR3 gives the full variable domain: EPEVTQTPSHQVTQMGQEVILRCVPISNHLYFYWYRQILGQKVEFLVSFYNNEISEKSEIFDDQFSVERPDGSNFTLKIRSTKLEDSAMYFCASRKGLAGVVEQYFGPGTRLLVL.

This chain links TRBV3-1 with TRBJ1-1, with TRBD1 matching over 8 bases. V dropped 4 bases and J dropped 3; count of bases not matched to a gene: 7. The CDR3 contains 15 residues. The germline V gene has CDR1 LGHDT and CDR2 YNNKEL (reference sequence). CDR3 region: CASSLQGARDTEAFF. CDR3 DNA: TGTGCCAGCAGCCTCCAGGGGGCGCGGGACACTGAAGCTTTCTTT. The full variable domain, its missing parts supplied by reference TRBV3-1 and TRBJ1-1, is DTAVSQTPKYLVTQMGNDKSIKCEQNLGHDTMYWYKQDSKKFLKIMFSYNNKELIINETVPNRFSPKSPDKAHLNLHINSLELGDSAVYFCASSLQGARDTEAFFGQGTRLTVV.

The chain carries TRBV2 and TRBJ2-5, with D maybe TRBD2 (6 bases). The V gene's germline CDR1 is SNHLY and CDR2 FYNNEI. The CDR3 spans 13 residues. Trimming removed 8 bases at V and 2 bases at J, with 12 bases between. In DNA, the CDR3 is TGTGCCAGCGGGGGAGGCCTTCAAGAGACCCAGTACTTC. Amino acid sequence: CASGGGLQETQYF. Combining the CDR3 with reference TRBV2 and TRBJ2-5 gives the whole variable domain EPEVTQTPSHQVTQMGQEVILRCVPISNHLYFYWYRQILGQKVEFLVSFYNNEISEKSEIFDDQFSVERPDGSNFTLKIRSTKLEDSAMYFCASGGGLQETQYFGPGTRLLVL.

This clonotype was seen a handful of times. The rearrangement links TRBV19 to TRBJ1-5, with D hard to call. Trimming took 0 bases from V and 6 from J, leaving 12 bases between them. The CDR3 totals 15 residues. CDR1 and CDR2 from the germline V gene are LNHDA and SQIVND (reference sequence). The CDR3 DNA is TGTGCCAGTAGTATAGATCAGGAGGGAGGTCAGCCCCAGCATTTT. It translates to CASSIDQEGGQPQHF.

CDR3 coding DNA: TGCAGCGTTAAATCAGTAGGAGCGGGAGGTGACACTGAAGCTTTCTTT. Translated: CSVKSVGAGGDTEAFF. The gene calls are TRBV29-1 and TRBJ1-1; D is unclear. There are 16 residues in the CDR3. Trimming cost V 5 bases and J 3 bases, with 22 bases left between them. Germline lookup yields CDR1 SQVTM and CDR2 ANQGSEA. Combining the CDR3 with reference TRBV29-1 and TRBJ1-1 gives the whole variable domain SAVISQKPSRDICQRGTSLTIQCQVDSQVTMMFWYRQQPGQSLTLIATANQGSEATYESGFVIDKFPISRPNLTFSTLTVSNMSPEDSSIYLCSVKSVGAGGDTEAFFGQGTRLTVV.

The chain links TRBV7-9 to TRBJ2-7; 15 nucleotides line up with TRBD2. The CDR3 has 17 amino acids. Looked up from germline, CDR1 is SEHNR and CDR2 is FQNEAQ (reference sequence). V lost 5 bases and J lost 4; bases outside the gene matches: 9. The CDR3 is CASSAGLAGGPGYEQYF. DNA of the CDR3: TGTGCCAGCAGCGCCGGACTAGCGGGAGGGCCGGGTTACGAGCAGTACTTC.